The 5 T cell receptor beta chains below come from one sample, sequenced in a study of blood T cells in healthy people across ages. Using a J-beta primer mix together with a sample-barcoded 5' primer, a second PCR was run for roughly 7 to 12 cycles. In TCRdb, the 5' RACE reads were re-called with MiXCR into one record per CDR3 protein. This table has around 870,000 distinct CDR3 sequences, roughly 26% appearing once. The sequenced material came from blood. All receptors derive from a woman of 80 years or more in good health.

This clonotype was observed once. With a much larger clone just one base away, this may be a read error. The J gene is TRBJ2-3, the V gene TRBV5-1; 12 bases map to TRBD2. CDR3 size: 18 residues. Germline-derived CDR1 and CDR2 are SGHRS and YFSETQ. This CDR3 is CVSSFGGLAGGNTDTQYF. CDR3 bases: TGCGTCAGCAGCTTCGGAGGTCTAGCGGGGGGGAACACAGATACGCAGTATTTT.

Ten or more counts support this clonotype. The rearrangement uses TRBV5-1 and TRBJ2-5; weak D call: TRBD2 (6 bases). Germline CDR1 reads SGHRS; CDR2 reads YFSETQ. Trimming took 3 bases from V and 1 from J, leaving 13 bases between them. The CDR3 has 15 amino acids. The CDR3 nucleotides are TGCGCCAGCAGCTCCGACGGGAGCCCCCAAGAGACCCAGTACTTC. It translates to CASSSDGSPQETQYF.

The chain links TRBV6-2 or TRBV6-3 to TRBJ2-1; 14 nucleotides match TRBD2. Losses at the gene ends were 0 bases for V and 4 bases for J; bases not matched to a gene: 2. Looked up from germline, CDR1 is MNHEY and CDR2 is SVGEGT. The CDR3 length is 17 residues. CDR3 coding DNA: TGTGCCAGCAGTTACTCCGGGACTAGCGGGAGTTACAATGAGCAGTTCTTC. Amino acids: CASSYSGTSGSYNEQFF.

The gene calls are TRBV11-2 and TRBJ2-3, with D possibly being TRBD2 (5 bases). Germline CDR1 is SGHAT and CDR2 is FQNNGV. V dropped 8 bases and J dropped 2 bases, with 14 bases sitting between them. The CDR3 loop spans 14 amino acids. Here the CDR3 reads CASSRVAHTDTQYF. The CDR3 nucleotides are TGTGCCAGCTCGCGAGTAGCGCACACAGATACGCAGTATTTT.

This chain's CDR3 is CASSSGLAGERNNEQFF. In DNA form, the CDR3 reads TGTGCCAGCAGCTCAGGACTAGCGGGAGAGCGTAACAATGAGCAGTTCTTC. J is TRBJ2-1 and V is TRBV7-9; 13 nucleotides align to TRBD2. CDR1 is SEHNR, CDR2 FQNEAQ, per germline (reference sequence). The CDR3 is 17 residues long. The junction had 8 bases not matched to a gene; V was cut back by 4 bases and J by 5 bases.